Sequencing of this T cell receptor (beta chain) was carried out in a study of blood T cell repertoires in COVID-19. The protocol was immunoSEQ multiplex PCR, while the TCRdb copy is restricted to in-frame clones and leaves out a portion. The table lists hundreds of thousands of clones, about 86% of them singletons. This CDR3 has 13 amino acids. The V end lost 2 bases, the J end lost 11 bases, and 10 bases lay between the germline ends. Germline V gives CDR1 MNHEY, CDR2 SVGAGI. Within the 2 weeks before study entry, each person in the exposed group met a COVID-19 case. The specimen sequenced was PBMCs or T cells enriched from blood (not recorded which). This receptor was obtained from a woman aged 30 to 39 who had been exposed to COVID-19. This chain joins TRBV6-5 and TRBJ1-6; D not resolved. The CDR3: CASSYSGIPPLHF. Written as DNA, the CDR3 is TGTGCCAGCAGTTACAGTGGCATTCCACCCCTCCACTTT.